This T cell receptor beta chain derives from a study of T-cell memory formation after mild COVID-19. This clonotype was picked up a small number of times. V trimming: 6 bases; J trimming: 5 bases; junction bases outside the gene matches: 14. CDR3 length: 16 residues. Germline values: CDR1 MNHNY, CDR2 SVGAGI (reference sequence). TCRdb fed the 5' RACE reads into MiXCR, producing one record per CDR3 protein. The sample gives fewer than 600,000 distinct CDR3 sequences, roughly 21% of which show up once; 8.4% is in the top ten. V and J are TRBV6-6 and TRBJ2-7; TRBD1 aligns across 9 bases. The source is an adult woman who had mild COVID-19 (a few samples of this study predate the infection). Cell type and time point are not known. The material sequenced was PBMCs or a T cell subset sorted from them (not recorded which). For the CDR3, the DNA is TGTGCCAGCAGCCGGATCCGGGACAGGGAGGACGACGAGCAGTACTTC. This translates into CASSRIRDREDDEQYF.